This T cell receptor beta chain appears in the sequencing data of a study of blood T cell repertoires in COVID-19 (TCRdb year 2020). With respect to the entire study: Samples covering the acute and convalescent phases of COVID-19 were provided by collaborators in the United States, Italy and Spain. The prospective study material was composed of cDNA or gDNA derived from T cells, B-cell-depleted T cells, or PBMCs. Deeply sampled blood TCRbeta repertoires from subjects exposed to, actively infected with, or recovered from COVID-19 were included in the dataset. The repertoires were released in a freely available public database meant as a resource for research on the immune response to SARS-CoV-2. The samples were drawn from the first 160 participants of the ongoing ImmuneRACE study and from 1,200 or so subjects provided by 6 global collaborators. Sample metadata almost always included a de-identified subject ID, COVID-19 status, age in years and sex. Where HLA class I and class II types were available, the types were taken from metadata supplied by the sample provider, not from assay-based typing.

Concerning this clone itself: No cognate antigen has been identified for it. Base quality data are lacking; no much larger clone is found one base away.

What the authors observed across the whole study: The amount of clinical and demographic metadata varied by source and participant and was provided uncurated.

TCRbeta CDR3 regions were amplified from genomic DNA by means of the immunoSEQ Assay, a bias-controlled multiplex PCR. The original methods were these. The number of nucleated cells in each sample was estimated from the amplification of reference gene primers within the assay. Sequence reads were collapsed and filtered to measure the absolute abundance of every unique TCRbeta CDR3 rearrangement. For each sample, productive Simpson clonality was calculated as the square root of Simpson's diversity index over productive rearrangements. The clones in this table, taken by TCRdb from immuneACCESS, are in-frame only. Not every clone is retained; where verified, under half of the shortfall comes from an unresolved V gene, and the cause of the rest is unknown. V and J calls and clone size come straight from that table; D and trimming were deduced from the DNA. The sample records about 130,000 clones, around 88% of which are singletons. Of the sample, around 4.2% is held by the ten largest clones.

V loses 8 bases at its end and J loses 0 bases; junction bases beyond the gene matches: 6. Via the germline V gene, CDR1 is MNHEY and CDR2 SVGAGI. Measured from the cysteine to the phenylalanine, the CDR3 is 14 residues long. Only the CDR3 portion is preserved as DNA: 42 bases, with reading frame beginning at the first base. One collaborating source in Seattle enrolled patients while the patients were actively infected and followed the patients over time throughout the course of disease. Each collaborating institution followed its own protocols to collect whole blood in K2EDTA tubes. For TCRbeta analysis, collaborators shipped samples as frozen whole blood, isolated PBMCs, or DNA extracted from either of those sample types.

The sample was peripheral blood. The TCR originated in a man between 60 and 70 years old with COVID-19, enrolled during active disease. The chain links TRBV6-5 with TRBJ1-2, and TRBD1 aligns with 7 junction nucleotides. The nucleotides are TGTGCCAGCTTGGGGACAGAATCTAACTATGGCTACACCTTC. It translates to CASLGTESNYGYTF.